The rows below give T cell receptor beta chains drawn from one sample of a study of shared clonotypes between healthy human individuals. TCRdb keeps only in-frame clones here, not all; method: immunoSEQ multiplex PCR. The sample consists of approximately 810,000 clones, over 90% of them appearing once. Material for sequencing was naive CD8+ T cells sorted from blood. The receptors shown here come from a man aged 25-40 years in good health. The CDR3 runs from the conserved cysteine through the conserved F or W. Fields, in order: J gene, V gene, clone size, D gene, CDR3 protein, CDR3 DNA. D genes are given only for firm matches. Clone sizes are given selectively: once, few, many, or a class where the clone is expanded.

TRBJ2-3 TRBV7-2 - TRBD2 CASSSPSSGSEVDTQYF TGTGCCAGCAGCTCCCCCTCTAGCGGGAGCGAGGTAGATACGCAGTATTTT
TRBJ2-3 TRBV14 - - CASSQDRLTRGTDTQYF TGTGCCAGCAGCCAAGACAGGCTAACGAGGGGCACAGATACGCAGTATTTT
TRBJ2-5 TRBV9 - - CASSVWGNLQETQYF TGTGCCAGCAGCGTATGGGGGAACCTCCAAGAGACCCAGTACTTC
TRBJ2-7 TRBV27 - - CASRPGWDYEQYF TGTGCCAGCAGGCCAGGCTGGGACTACGAGCAGTACTTC
TRBJ2-7 TRBV7-9 - TRBD2 CASSLAPGLAGESYEQYF TGTGCCAGCAGCTTAGCGCCGGGACTAGCGGGAGAGTCCTACGAGCAGTACTTC
TRBJ1-1 TRBV14 - - CASSQERSYVTEAFF TGTGCCAGCAGCCAAGAGAGAAGCTACGTCACTGAAGCTTTCTTT
TRBJ2-7 TRBV15 - - CATSRSEGQQYF TGTGCCACCAGCAGATCAGAAGGTCAGCAGTACTTC
TRBJ2-1 TRBV9 - TRBD2 CASSVGFSGGYNEQFF TGTGCCAGCAGCGTAGGGTTTAGCGGGGGTTACAATGAGCAGTTCTTC
TRBJ2-7 TRBV15 few - CATRVGHEQYF TGTGCCACCAGGGTGGGGCACGAGCAGTACTTC
TRBJ1-2 TRBV28 - - CASSPTPTDTNYGYTF TGTGCCAGCAGTCCTACTCCGACAGATACTAACTATGGCTACACCTTC
TRBJ2-7 TRBV4-1 - - CASSQIGTYEQYF TGCGCCAGCAGCCAAATTGGGACCTACGAGCAGTACTTC
TRBJ2-7 TRBV9 - TRBD2 CASSAGTSGIYEQYF TGTGCCAGCAGCGCGGGGACTAGCGGGATCTACGAGCAGTACTTC
TRBJ2-3 TRBV19 - TRBD2 CASSALAGDFSDTQYF TGTGCCAGTAGTGCATTAGCGGGAGACTTCTCAGATACGCAGTATTTT
TRBJ2-7 TRBV11-2 - - CASSLEFGGFHEQYF TGTGCCAGCAGCTTAGAATTCGGTGGATTCCACGAGCAGTACTTC
TRBJ2-1 TRBV19 - - CASSTEGRPYNEQFF TGTGCCAGTAGTACGGAGGGCCGGCCCTACAATGAGCAGTTCTTC
TRBJ1-1 TRBV14 - TRBD1 CASSQEQGVSTEAFF TGTGCCAGCAGCCAAGAGCAGGGGGTGAGCACTGAAGCTTTCTTT
TRBJ2-1 TRBV15 - TRBD2 CATSSSGRVYNEQFF TGTGCCACCAGCAGTAGCGGGAGGGTCTACAATGAGCAGTTCTTC
TRBJ1-1 TRBV28 - - CASSLLQMGGNTEAFF TGTGCCAGCAGTTTACTCCAGATGGGGGGTAACACTGAAGCTTTCTTT
TRBJ2-2 TRBV15 - - CATSRTNTGELFF TGTGCCACCAGCAGGACGAACACCGGGGAGCTGTTTTTT
TRBJ2-1 TRBV29-1 - TRBD2 CSVPSVQRQREGWYNEQFF TGCAGCGTACCTTCGGTACAGAGACAGCGGGAGGGCTGGTACAATGAGCAGTTCTTC
TRBJ2-3 TRBV19 - TRBD2 CASSETSINTDTQYF TGTGCCAGTAGTGAGACTAGCATCAACACAGATACGCAGTATTTT
TRBJ2-2 TRBV5-1 - - CASGWNTGELFF TGCGCCAGCGGGTGGAACACCGGGGAGCTGTTTTTT
TRBJ2-7 TRBV7-9 once TRBD2 CASSLGSGGSEQYF TGTGCCAGCAGCTTAGGGTCGGGAGGATCCGAGCAGTACTTC
TRBJ1-1 TRBV30 - TRBD1 CAWCQGGTEAFF TGTGCCTGGTGCCAGGGGGGCACTGAAGCTTTCTTT
TRBJ1-3 TRBV9 - - CASSAQGDGNTIYF TGTGCCAGCAGCGCCCAGGGAGATGGAAACACCATATATTTT
TRBJ2-2 TRBV13 once TRBD1 CASNRQGTGELFF TGTGCCAGCAACCGACAGGGTACCGGGGAGCTGTTTTTT
TRBJ1-4 TRBV10-3 - - CAISVNRWEKLFF TGTGCCATCAGTGTGAACAGGTGGGAAAAACTGTTTTTT
TRBJ2-7 TRBV4-3 - - CASSQERPGYEQYF TGCGCCAGCAGCCAAGAACGTCCCGGCTACGAGCAGTACTTC
TRBJ2-1 TRBV2 - TRBD1 CASRGQNLGEQFF TGTGCCAGCAGGGGACAGAACCTCGGTGAGCAGTTCTTC
TRBJ1-5 TRBV27 - - CASGLQPQHF TGTGCCAGCGGCCTCCAGCCCCAGCATTTT
TRBJ2-5 TRBV7-9 - - CASSFAGRETQYF TGTGCCAGCAGCTTTGCGGGGAGGGAGACCCAGTACTTC
TRBJ2-1 TRBV7-3 - - CASSNGLEQFF TGTGCCAGCAGCAATGGACTAGAGCAGTTCTTC
TRBJ2-1 TRBV4-1 - - CASSQDFAEQFF TGCGCCAGCAGCCAAGATTTTGCTGAGCAGTTCTTC
TRBJ2-7 TRBV9 once TRBD2 CASGARLAGSSYEQYF TGTGCCAGCGGCGCCCGACTAGCGGGGAGCTCCTACGAGCAGTACTTC
TRBJ2-2 TRBV28 - TRBD2 CATKSSGRITANTGELFF TGTGCCACGAAATCTAGCGGGAGAATAACCGCGAACACCGGGGAGCTGTTTTTT
TRBJ2-7 TRBV5-1 once TRBD1 CASSFGQGSYEQYF TGCGCCAGCAGCTTTGGACAGGGGTCCTACGAGCAGTACTTC
TRBJ2-5 TRBV27 - TRBD1 CASSLGQGFQETQYF TGTGCCAGCAGTTTAGGACAGGGCTTCCAAGAGACCCAGTACTTC
TRBJ2-1 TRBV7-7 - - CASSLDVGSSYNEQFF TGTGCCAGCAGCTTAGATGTGGGCAGCTCCTACAATGAGCAGTTCTTC
TRBJ2-1 TRBV7-9 - TRBD1 CASSFRDSSYNEQFF TGTGCCAGCAGCTTCCGGGACAGCTCCTACAATGAGCAGTTCTTC
TRBJ2-1 TRBV14 - - CASSQAPGGKQFF TGTGCCAGCAGCCAAGCCCCAGGTGGGAAGCAGTTCTTC
TRBJ2-1 TRBV5-1 - TRBD2 CASSLVGTRDFEQFF TGCGCCAGCAGCTTGGTCGGGACTAGAGATTTTGAGCAGTTCTTC
TRBJ2-5 TRBV9 - TRBD2 CASSGGSALETQYF TGTGCCAGCTCGGGCGGGAGCGCCCTGGAGACCCAGTACTTC
TRBJ2-1 TRBV6-1 - TRBD2 CASILTSTEQFF TGTGCCAGCATCTTGACTAGCACTGAGCAGTTCTTC
TRBJ2-7 TRBV7-6 few TRBD1 CASSFYRGPYEQYF TGTGCCAGCAGCTTTTACAGGGGTCCCTACGAGCAGTACTTC
TRBJ1-2 TRBV2 - - CASSEGPNYGYTF TGTGCCAGCAGTGAGGGTCCTAACTATGGCTACACCTTC
TRBJ2-7 TRBV9 - - CASSQDSSYEQYF TGTGCCAGCAGCCAAGACAGCTCCTACGAGCAGTACTTC
TRBJ2-2 TRBV7-9 once - CASSLAANTGELFF TGTGCCAGCAGCTTAGCAGCAAACACCGGGGAGCTGTTTTTT
TRBJ2-7 TRBV19 - TRBD1 CASSSLTDRAYEQYF TGTGCCAGTAGTTCTCTAACGGACAGGGCCTACGAGCAGTACTTC
TRBJ1-2 TRBV6-6 - - CASSYSSADEYGYTF TGTGCCAGCAGTTACTCTTCGGCGGACGAATATGGCTACACCTTC
TRBJ1-2 TRBV15 - - CATSERETLLRYTF TGTGCCACCAGCGAGCGGGAGACTCTGCTCCGCTACACCTTC
TRBJ2-7 TRBV11-1 - TRBD2 CASSSSGNHYEQYF TGTGCCAGCAGCTCTAGCGGAAACCACTACGAGCAGTACTTC
TRBJ2-7 TRBV29-1 - TRBD2 CSVLTSTTYEQYF TGCAGCGTACTGACTAGCACGACCTACGAGCAGTACTTC